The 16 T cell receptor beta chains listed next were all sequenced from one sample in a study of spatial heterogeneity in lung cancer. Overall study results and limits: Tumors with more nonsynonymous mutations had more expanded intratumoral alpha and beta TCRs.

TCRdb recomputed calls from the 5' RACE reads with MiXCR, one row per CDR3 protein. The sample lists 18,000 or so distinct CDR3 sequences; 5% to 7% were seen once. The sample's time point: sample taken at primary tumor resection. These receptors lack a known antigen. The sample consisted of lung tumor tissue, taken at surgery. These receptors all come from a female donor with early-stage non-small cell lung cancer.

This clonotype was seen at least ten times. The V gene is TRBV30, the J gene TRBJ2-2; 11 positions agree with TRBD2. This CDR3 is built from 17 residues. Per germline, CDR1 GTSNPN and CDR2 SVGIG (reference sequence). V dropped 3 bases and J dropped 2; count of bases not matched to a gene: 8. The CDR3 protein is CAWRFRLAGSNTGELFF. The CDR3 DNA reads TGTGCCTGGAGGTTTAGACTAGCGGGATCCAACACCGGGGAGCTGTTTTTT.

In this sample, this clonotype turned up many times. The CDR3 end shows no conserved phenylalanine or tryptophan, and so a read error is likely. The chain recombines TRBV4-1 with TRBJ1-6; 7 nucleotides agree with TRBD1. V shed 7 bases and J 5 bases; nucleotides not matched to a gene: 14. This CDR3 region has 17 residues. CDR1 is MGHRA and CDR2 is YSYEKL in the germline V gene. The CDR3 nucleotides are TGCGCCAGCACGACAGGGCCCGAGAACAATAATAATTCACCCCTCCACTCT. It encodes CASTTGPENNNNSPLHS.

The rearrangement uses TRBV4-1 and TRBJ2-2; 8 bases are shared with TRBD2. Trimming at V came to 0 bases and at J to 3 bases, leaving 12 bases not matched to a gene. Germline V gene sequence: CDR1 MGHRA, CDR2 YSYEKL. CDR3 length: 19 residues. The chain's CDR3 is CASSQDSGRLARYTGELFF. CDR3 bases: TGCGCCAGCAGCCAAGATTCGGGTCGACTAGCGAGGTACACCGGGGAGCTGTTTTTT.

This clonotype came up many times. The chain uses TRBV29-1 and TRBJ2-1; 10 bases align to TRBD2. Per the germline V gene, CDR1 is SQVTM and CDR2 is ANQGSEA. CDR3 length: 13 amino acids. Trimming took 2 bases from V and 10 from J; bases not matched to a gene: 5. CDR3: CSVELLAGDEQFF. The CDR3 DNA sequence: TGCAGCGTTGAATTGCTAGCGGGAGACGAGCAGTTCTTC.

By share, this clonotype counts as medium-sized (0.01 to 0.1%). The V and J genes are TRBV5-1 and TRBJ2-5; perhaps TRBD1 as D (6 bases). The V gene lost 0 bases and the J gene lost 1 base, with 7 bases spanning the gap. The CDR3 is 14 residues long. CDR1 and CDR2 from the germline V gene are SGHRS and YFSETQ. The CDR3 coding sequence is TGCGCCAGCAGCTTGGGACAGGCCCAAGAGACCCAGTACTTC. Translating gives CASSLGQAQETQYF.

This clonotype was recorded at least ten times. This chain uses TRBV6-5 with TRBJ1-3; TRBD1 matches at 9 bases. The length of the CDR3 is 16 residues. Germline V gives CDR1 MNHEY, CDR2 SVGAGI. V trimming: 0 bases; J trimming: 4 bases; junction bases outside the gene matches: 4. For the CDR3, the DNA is TGTGCCAGCAGTTACTCTGGGACAGGGAGGGGAAACACCATATATTTT. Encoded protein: CASSYSGTGRGNTIYF.

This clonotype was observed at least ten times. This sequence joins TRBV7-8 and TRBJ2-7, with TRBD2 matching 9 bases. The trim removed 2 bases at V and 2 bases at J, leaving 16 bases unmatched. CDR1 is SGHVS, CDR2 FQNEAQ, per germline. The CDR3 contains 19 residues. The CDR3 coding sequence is TGTGCCAGCAGCTTACAGACTAGCGGAAAGAATATCCTGGCCTACGAGCAGTACTTC. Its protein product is CASSLQTSGKNILAYEQYF.

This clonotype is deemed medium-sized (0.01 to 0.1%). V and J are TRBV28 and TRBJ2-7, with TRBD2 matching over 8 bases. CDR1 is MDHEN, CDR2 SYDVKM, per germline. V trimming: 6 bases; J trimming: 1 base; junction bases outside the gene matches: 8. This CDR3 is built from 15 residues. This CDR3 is CASSRTSLGSYEQYF. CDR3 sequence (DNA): TGTGCCAGCAGCCGGACTAGCCTAGGATCCTACGAGCAGTACTTC.

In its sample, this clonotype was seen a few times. Here the CDR3 DNA reads TGTGCCAGCAGTTACGAGGCTAGCGGGACCTTATCGTCCTACAATGAGCAGTTCTTC. This sequence encodes CASSYEASGTLSSYNEQFF. The rearrangement uses TRBV6-2 or TRBV6-3 and TRBJ2-1; 9 bases line up with TRBD2. The V gene end was trimmed by 2 bases and the J gene end by 1 base; junction bases not matched to a gene: 12. There are 19 residues in the CDR3. CDR1 is MNHEY, CDR2 SVGEGT, per germline.

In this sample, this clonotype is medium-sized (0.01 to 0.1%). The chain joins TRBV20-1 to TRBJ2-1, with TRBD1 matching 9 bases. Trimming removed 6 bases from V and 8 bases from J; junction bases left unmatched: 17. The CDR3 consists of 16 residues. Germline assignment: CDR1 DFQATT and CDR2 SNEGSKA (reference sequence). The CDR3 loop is CSARPPLDRGRDEQFF. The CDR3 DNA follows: TGCAGTGCCAGACCTCCGTTGGACAGGGGCAGGGATGAGCAGTTCTTC.

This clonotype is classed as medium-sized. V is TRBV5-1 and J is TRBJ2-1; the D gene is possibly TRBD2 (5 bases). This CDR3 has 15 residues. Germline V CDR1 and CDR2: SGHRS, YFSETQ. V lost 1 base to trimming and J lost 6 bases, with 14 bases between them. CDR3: CASSLKEVNVNEQFF. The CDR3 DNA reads TGCGCCAGCAGCTTGAAGGAGGTCAATGTCAATGAGCAGTTCTTC.

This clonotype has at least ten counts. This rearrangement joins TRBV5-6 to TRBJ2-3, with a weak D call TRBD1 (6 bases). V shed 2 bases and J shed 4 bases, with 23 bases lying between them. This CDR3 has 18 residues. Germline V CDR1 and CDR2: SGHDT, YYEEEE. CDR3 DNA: TGTGCCAGCAGCTTAGATTTCCGGGGCAGGGGAAATCCAGATACGCAGTATTTT. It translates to CASSLDFRGRGNPDTQYF. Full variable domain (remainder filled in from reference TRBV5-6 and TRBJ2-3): DAGVTQSPTHLIKTRGQQVTLRCSPKSGHDTVSWYQQALGQGPQFIFQYYEEEERQRGNFPDRFSGHQFPNYSSELNVNALLLGDSALYLCASSLDFRGRGNPDTQYFGPGTRLTVL.

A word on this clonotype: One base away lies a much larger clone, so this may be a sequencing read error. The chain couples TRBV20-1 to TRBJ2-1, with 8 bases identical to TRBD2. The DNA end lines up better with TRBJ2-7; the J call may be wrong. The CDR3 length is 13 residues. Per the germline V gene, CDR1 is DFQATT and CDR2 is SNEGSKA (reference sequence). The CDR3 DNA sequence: TGCAGTGCTAGGGGGACTAGAGATTATGAGCAGTACTTC. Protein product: CSARGTRDYEQYF.

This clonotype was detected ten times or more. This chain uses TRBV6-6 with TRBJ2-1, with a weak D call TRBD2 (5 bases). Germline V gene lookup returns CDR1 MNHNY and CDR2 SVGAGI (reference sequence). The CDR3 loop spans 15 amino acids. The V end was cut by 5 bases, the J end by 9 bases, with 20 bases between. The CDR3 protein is CASSTPASWSGEQFF. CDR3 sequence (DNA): TGTGCCAGCAGTACCCCCGCTAGCTGGAGTGGTGAGCAGTTCTTC.

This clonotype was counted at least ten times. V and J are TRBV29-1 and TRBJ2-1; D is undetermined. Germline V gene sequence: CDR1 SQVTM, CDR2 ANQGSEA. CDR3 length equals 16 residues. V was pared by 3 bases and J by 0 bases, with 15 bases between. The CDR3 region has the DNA TGCAGCGTTGAGGGCCGGGTTTCGAGCTCCTACAATGAGCAGTTCTTC. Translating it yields CSVEGRVSSSYNEQFF.

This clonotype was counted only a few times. Here the CDR3 reads CASSQGSRAGNTIYF. The CDR3 bases are TGTGCCAGCAGCCAAGGCAGCAGGGCTGGAAACACCATATATTTT. J is TRBJ1-3 and V is TRBV3-1, with D maybe TRBD1 (5 bases). Per germline, CDR1 LGHDT and CDR2 YNNKEL (reference sequence). V was cut by 1 base and J by 2 bases, with 9 bases left in between. This CDR3 comprises 15 residues.